This TCR beta chain appears in the sequencing data of a study of shared clonotypes between healthy human individuals. Whole-study context: Plates per donor: three CD4 naive, three CD4 memory, two CD8 naive, one CD8 memory.

As concerns this clone: The antigen remains undetermined.

Naive CD8 cells lacked CD45RO, underwent positive selection for CCR7 and left out terminally differentiated effector memory CD45RA+ cells. Those who donated were healthy HIV-negative adults, with no recent acute infections or vaccinations reported. General study findings and limits: In the sorted subsets, rarefaction showed sequencing was incomplete despite large depth.

Sequencing used immunoSEQ multiplex PCR; TCRdb keeps in-frame clones, though not all of them. Of over 2 million clones in the sample, approximately 94% were seen once. Material: naive CD8+ T cells sorted from blood. This clonotype was sampled from a young man in good health.

The CDR3 DNA reads TGTGCCAGCTCACGCAACAGGGCGAACACTGAAGCTTTCTTT. Encoded protein: CASSRNRANTEAFF. This chain links TRBV18 with TRBJ1-1, with D possibly matching TRBD1 (6 bases). Trimming shortened V by 4 bases and J by 1 base, and 10 bases separated the two germline ends. The CDR3 runs 14 residues. The germline V gene has CDR1 KGHSH and CDR2 LQKENI.